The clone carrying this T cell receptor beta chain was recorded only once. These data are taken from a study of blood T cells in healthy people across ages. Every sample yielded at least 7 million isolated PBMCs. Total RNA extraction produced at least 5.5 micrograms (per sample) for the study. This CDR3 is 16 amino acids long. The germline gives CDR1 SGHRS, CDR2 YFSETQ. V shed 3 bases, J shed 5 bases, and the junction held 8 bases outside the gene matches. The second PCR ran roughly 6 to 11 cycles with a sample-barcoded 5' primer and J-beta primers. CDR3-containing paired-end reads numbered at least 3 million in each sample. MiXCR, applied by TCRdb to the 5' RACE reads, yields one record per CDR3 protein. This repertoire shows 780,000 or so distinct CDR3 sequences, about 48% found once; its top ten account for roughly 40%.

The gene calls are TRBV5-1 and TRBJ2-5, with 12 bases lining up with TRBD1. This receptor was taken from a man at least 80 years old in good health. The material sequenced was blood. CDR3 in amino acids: CASSSTGTGGGETQYF. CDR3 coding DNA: TGCGCCAGCAGCTCAACCGGGACAGGGGGCGGGGAGACCCAGTACTTC.